The 3 T cell receptor beta chains below were found in one sample sequenced in a study of blood T cell repertoires in COVID-19. Some clones are missing from TCRdb's copy, which holds only in-frame ones; the method was immunoSEQ multiplex PCR. The table has approximately 340,000 clones, about 91% seen once. Specimen: peripheral blood. The receptor source for this set is a man in his thirties or forties with COVID-19, enrolled during active disease.

In its sample, this clone was seen a few times. The V call is TRBV6-1, the J call TRBJ1-6; a possible D gene is TRBD1 (6 bases). Germline V lookup: CDR1 MNHNS, CDR2 SASEGT. V lost 4 bases and J lost 0, with 19 bases in between. This CDR3 has 19 amino acids. In nucleotides, the CDR3 is TGTGCCAGCAGTGTCTCAGGGGTTAGTGGGAGCTCCTATAATTCACCCCTCCACTTT. Its protein product is CASSVSGVSGSSYNSPLHF.

This clone occurred once. This chain uses TRBV6-2 or TRBV6-3 with TRBJ2-4; weak D call: TRBD1 (6 bases). The V end lost 5 bases, the J end lost 0 bases, and 14 bases lay between the germline ends. This CDR3 region has 16 residues. Germline-derived CDR1 and CDR2 are MNHEY and SVGEGT. The CDR3 loop reads CASSPDRPIAKNIQYF. The DNA for the CDR3 is TGTGCCAGCAGTCCGGACAGACCAATAGCCAAAAACATTCAGTACTTC.

V usage is TRBV29-1 and J usage is TRBJ2-2; D unclear. The germline V and J ends were trimmed by 8 bases and 0 bases, with 10 bases remaining between them. The CDR3 totals 13 residues. Germline V gene sequence: CDR1 SQVTM, CDR2 ANQGSEA. The CDR3 region is CSYQVANTGELFF. The CDR3 coding sequence is TGCAGCTACCAGGTCGCGAACACCGGGGAGCTGTTTTTT.